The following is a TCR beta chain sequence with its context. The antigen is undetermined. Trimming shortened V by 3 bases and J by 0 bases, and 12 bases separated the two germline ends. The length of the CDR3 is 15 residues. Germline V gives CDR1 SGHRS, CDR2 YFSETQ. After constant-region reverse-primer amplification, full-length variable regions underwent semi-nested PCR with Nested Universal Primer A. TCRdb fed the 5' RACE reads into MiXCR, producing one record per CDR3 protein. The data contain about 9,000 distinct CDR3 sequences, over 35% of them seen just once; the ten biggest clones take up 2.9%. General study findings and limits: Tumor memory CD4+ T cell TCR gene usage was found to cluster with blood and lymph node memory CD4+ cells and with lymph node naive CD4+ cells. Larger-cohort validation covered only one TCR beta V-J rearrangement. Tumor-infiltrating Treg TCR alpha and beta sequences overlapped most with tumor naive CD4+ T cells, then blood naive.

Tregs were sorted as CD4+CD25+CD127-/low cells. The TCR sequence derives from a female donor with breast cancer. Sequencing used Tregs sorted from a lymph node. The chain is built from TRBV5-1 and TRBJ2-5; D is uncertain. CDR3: CASSYEINYQETQYF. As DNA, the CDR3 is TGCGCCAGCAGCTACGAGATCAACTACCAAGAGACCCAGTACTTC.